The rows below give T cell receptor beta chains drawn from one sample of a study of T cells in Graves' hyperthyroidism and ophthalmopathy. TCRdb re-called the multiplex PCR reads with MiXCR, one entry per CDR3 protein. This sample has approximately 380,000 distinct CDR3 sequences, with roughly 20% found just once. Material: blood. Source of these receptors: a man aged 18 to 30 with Graves' ophthalmopathy. The CDR3 runs from the conserved cysteine through the conserved F or W. D genes are given only for firm matches. Clone size, where shown, is once, few, many, or a class for clones that have expanded.

many,TRBJ1-2,TRBV3-1,TRBD1,CASSQTSKRQGASHGYTF,TGTGCCAGCAGCCAAACCTCGAAGAGACAGGGGGCGTCTCACGGCTACACCTTC
few,TRBJ2-1,TRBV29-1,TRBD1,CSAAGQGNEQFF,TGCAGCGCCGCCGGACAGGGGAATGAGCAGTTCTTC
once,TRBJ2-2,TRBV4-2,-,CASSRQGEAFTGELFF,TGTGCCAGCAGCCGCCAGGGGGAGGCTTTCACCGGGGAGCTGTTTTTT
-,TRBJ2-3,TRBV5-4,-,CASSRGEGLRDTQYF,TGTGCCAGCAGCCGGGGTGAGGGGTTGAGGGATACGCAGTATTTT
few,TRBJ2-1,TRBV27,TRBD2,CASRDSGAPSYNEQFF,TGTGCCAGCAGAGATAGCGGGGCACCCTCCTACAATGAGCAGTTCTTC
few,TRBJ1-2,TRBV4-1,TRBD1,CASSQPTGGGYTF,TGCGCCAGCAGCCAACCTACAGGGGGTGGCTACACCTTC
-,TRBJ2-3,TRBV5-8,-,CASSPQGVSGTDTQYF,TGTGCCAGCAGCCCCCAAGGGGTGTCGGGCACAGATACGCAGTATTTT
many,TRBJ1-4,TRBV7-8,TRBD1,CASSLSTGTGVGKLFF,TGTGCCAGCAGCTTATCAACCGGGACAGGGGTAGGAAAACTGTTTTTT
few,TRBJ2-7,TRBV9,-,CASSGRDYEQYF,TGTGCCAGCAGCGGCAGGGATTACGAGCAGTACTTC
many,TRBJ2-5,TRBV6-1,TRBD1,CASSADRGETQYF,TGTGCCAGCAGTGCAGACAGGGGAGAGACCCAGTACTTC
many,TRBJ1-1,TRBV7-3,-,CASGEPNTEAFF,TGTGCCAGCGGCGAACCGAACACTGAAGCTTTCTTT
-,TRBJ1-1,TRBV18,-,CASSPPVMNTEAFF,TGTGCCAGCTCACCGCCCGTCATGAACACTGAAGCTTTCTTT
-,TRBJ2-3,TRBV2,TRBD2,CASESVSSGSTKDTQYF,TGTGCCTCCGAAAGTGTATCTAGCGGGAGTACCAAAGATACGCAGTATTTT
-,TRBJ2-1,TRBV6-4,-,CASSWRGGDYNEQFF,TGTGCCAGCAGTTGGCGAGGAGGCGACTACAATGAGCAGTTCTTC
-,TRBJ1-4,TRBV4-1,-,CASSQDVAVTSEKLFF,TGCGCCAGCAGCCAAGACGTCGCCGTAACGAGTGAAAAACTGTTTTTT